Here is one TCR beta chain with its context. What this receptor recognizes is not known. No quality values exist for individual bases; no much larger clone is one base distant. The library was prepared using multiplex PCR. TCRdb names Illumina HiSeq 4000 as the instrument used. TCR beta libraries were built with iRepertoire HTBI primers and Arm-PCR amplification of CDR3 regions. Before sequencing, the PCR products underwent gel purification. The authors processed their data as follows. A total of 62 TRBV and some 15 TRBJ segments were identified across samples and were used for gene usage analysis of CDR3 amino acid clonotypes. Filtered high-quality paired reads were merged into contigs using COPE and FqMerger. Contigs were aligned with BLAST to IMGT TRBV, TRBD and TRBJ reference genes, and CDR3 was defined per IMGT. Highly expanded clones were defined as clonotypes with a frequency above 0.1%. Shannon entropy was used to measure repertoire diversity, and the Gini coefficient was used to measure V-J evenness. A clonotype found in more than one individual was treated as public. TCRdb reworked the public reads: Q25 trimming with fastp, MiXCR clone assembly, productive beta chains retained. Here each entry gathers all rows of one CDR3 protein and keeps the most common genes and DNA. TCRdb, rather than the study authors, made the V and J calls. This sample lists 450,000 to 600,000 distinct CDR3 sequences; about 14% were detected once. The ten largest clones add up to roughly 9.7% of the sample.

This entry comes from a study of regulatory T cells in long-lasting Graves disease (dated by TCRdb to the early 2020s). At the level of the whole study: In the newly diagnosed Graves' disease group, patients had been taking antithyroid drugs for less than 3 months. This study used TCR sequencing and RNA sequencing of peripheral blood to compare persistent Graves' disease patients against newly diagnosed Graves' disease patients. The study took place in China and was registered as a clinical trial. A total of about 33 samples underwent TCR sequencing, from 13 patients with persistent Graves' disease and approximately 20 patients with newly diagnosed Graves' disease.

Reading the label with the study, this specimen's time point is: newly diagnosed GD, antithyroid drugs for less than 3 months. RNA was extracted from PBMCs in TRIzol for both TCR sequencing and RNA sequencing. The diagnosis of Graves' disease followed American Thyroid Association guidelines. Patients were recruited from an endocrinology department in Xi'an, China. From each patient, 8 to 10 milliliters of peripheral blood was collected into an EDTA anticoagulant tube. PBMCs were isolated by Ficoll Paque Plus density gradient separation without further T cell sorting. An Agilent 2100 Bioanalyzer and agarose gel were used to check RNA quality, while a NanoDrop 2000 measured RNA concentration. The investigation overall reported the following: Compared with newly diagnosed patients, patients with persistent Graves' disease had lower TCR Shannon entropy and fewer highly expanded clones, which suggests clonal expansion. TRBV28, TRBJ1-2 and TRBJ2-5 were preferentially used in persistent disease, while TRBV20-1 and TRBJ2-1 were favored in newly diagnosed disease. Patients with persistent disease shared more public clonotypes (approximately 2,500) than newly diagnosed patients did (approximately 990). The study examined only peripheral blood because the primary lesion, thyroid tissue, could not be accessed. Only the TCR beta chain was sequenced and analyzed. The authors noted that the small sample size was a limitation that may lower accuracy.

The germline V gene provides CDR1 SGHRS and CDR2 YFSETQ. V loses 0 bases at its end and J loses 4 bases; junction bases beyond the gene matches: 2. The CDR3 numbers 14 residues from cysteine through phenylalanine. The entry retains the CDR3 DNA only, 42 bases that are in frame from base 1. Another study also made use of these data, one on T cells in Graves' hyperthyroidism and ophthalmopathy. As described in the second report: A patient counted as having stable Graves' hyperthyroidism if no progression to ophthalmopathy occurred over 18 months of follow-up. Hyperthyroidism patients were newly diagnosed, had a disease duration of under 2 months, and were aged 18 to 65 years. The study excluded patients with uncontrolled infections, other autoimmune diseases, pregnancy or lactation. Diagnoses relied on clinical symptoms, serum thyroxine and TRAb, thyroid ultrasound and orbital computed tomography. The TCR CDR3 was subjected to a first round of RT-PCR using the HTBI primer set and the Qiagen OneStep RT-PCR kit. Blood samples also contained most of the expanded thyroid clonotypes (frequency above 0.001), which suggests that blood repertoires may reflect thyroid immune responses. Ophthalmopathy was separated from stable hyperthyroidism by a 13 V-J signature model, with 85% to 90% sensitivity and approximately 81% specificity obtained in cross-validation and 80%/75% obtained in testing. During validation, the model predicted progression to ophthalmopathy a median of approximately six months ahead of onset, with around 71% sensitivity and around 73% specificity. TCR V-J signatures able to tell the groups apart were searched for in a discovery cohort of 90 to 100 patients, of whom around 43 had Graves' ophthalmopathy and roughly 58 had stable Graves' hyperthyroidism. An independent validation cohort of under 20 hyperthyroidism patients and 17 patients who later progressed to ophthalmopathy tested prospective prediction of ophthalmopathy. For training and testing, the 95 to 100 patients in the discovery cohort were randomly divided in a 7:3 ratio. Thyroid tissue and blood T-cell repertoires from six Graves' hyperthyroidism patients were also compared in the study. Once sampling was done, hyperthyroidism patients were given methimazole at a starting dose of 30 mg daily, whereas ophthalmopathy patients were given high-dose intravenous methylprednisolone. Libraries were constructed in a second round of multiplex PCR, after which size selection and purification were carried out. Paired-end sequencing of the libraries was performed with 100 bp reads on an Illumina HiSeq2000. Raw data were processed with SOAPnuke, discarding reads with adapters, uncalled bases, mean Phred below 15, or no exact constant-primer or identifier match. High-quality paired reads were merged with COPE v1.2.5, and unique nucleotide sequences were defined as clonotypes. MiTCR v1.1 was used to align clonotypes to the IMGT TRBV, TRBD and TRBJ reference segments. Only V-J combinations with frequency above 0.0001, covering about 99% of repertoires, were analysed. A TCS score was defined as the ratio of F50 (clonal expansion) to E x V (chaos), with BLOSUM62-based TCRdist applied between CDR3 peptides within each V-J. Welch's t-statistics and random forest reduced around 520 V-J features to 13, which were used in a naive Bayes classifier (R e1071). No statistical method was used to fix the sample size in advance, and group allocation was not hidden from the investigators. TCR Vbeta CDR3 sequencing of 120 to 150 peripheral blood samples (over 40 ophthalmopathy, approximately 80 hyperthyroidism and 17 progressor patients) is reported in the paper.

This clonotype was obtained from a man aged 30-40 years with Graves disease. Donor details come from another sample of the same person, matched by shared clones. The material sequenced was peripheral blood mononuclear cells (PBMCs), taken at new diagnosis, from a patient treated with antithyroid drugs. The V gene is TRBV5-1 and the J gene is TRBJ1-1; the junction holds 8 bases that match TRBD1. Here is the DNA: TGCGCCAGCAGCTTGGGGACAGGGAGCACTGAAGCTTTCTTT. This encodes CASSLGTGSTEAFF.